The subject of this entry is one T cell receptor (beta chain). This record comes from a study of blood T cell repertoires in COVID-19. Profiling relied on immunoSEQ multiplex PCR, and the TCRdb table lists in-frame clones only, not all of them. The table includes 250,000 or so clones, roughly 90% detected once. Trimming took 0 bases from V and 6 from J; bases not matched to a gene: 5. The germline CDR1 and CDR2 sequences are SGHDT and YYEEEE. This CDR3 has 14 amino acids. A COVID-19 case had been met by exposed participants during the 2 weeks before study entry. The sequenced material came from PBMCs or T cells enriched from blood (not recorded which). V gene TRBV5-6 combines with J gene TRBJ2-7, with 8 bases lining up with TRBD1. The TCR originated in a man aged 40-55 years who had been exposed to COVID-19. DNA of the CDR3: TGTGCCAGCAGCTTGGGTCAGGGGGCGCGCGAGCAGTACTTC. This encodes CASSLGQGAREQYF.